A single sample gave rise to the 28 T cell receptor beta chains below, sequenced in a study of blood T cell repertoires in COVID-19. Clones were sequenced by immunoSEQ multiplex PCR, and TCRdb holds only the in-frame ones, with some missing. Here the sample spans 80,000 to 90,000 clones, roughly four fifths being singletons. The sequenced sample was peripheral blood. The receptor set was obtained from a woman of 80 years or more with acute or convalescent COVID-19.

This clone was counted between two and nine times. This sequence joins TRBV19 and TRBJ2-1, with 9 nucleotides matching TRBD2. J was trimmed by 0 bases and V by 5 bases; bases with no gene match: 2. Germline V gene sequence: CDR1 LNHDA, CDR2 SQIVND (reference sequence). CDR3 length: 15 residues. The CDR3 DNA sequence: TGTGCCAGTAGTTCGACTAGCGGCTCCTACAATGAGCAGTTCTTC. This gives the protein CASSSTSGSYNEQFF.

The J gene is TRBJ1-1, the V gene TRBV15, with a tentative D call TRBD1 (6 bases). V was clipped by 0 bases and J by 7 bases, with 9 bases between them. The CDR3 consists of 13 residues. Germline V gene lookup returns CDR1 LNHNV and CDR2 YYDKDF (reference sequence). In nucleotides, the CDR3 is TGTGCCACCAGCAGAGATAGGGGGAATGAAGCTTTCTTT. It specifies CATSRDRGNEAFF.

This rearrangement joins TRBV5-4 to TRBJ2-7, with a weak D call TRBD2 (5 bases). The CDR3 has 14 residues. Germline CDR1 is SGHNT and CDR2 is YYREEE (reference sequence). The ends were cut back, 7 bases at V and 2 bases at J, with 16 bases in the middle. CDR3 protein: CASGRTGNPYEQYF. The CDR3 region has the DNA TGTGCCAGCGGACGAACGGGGAACCCCTACGAGCAGTACTTC.

Written as DNA, the CDR3 is TGTGCCAGCAGCCTTCCAGGCTCCGAGCAGTACTTC. Amino acids: CASSLPGSEQYF. The chain recombines TRBV7-8 with TRBJ2-7; D is unclear. CDR3 length: 12 residues. From germline, CDR1 is SGHVS and CDR2 FQNEAQ. V lost 5 bases and J lost 6, with 11 bases in between.

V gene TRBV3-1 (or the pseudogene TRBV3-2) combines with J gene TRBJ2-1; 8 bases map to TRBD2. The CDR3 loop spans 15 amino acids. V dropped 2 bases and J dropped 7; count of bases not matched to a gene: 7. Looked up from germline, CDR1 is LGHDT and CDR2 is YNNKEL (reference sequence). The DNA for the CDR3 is TGTGCCAGCAGCCAAACGGCGGGGGGTGGGAATGAGCAGTTCTTC. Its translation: CASSQTAGGGNEQFF.

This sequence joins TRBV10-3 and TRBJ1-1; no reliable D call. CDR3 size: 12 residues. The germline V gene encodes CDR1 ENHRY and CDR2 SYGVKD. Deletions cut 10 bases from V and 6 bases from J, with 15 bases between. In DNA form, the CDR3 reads TGTGCCACCTCGAAAAACGGGGCTGAAGCTTTCTTT. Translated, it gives CATSKNGAEAFF.

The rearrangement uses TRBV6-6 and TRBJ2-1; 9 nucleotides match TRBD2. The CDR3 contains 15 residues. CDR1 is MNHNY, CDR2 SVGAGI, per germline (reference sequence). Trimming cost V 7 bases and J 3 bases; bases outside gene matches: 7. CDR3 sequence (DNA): TGTGCCAGCATGGTTACAGCGGGGGGCTACAATGAGCAGTTCTTC. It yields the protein CASMVTAGGYNEQFF.

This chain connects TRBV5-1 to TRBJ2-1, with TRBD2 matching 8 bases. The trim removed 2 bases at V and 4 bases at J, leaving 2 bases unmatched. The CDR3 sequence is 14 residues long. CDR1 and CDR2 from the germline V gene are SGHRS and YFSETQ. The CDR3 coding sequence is TGCGCCAGCAGCTTAGCGGGGGAATACAATGAGCAGTTCTTC. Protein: CASSLAGEYNEQFF.

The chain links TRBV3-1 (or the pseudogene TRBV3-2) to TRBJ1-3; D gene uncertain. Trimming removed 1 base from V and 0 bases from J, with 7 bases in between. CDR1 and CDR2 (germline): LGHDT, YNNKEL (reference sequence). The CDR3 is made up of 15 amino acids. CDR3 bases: TGTGCCAGCAGCCAAGTTGGAGACTCTGGAAACACCATATATTTT. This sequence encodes CASSQVGDSGNTIYF.

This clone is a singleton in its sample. The CDR3, as DNA: TGCGCCAGCAGCTTGGGGGACAGTGATTCACCCCTCCACTTT. Translated: CASSLGDSDSPLHF. The chain uses TRBV5-1 and TRBJ1-6, with 7 bases fitting TRBD1. Unmatched junction bases numbered 2, after V lost 0 bases and J lost 8 bases. Germline lookup yields CDR1 SGHRS and CDR2 YFSETQ. The CDR3 is 14 residues long.

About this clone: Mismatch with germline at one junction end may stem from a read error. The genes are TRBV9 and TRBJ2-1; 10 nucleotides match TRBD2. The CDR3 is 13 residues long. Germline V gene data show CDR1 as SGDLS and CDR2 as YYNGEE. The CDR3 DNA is TGTGCCAGCAGCGTAGGGGCTAGCGGGAGATCGCTCTTC. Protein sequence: CASSVGASGRSLF.

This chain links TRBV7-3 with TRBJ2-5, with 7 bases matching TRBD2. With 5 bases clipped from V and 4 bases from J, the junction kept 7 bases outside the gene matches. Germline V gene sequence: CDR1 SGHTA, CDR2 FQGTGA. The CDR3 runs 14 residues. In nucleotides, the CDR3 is TGTGCCAGCAGCCCATCCGGGGGGATAGAGACCCAGTACTTC. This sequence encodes CASSPSGGIETQYF. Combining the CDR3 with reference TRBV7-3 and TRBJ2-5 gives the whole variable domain GAGVSQTPSNKVTEKGKYVELRCDPISGHTALYWYRQSLGQGPEFLIYFQGTGAADDSGLPNDRFFAVRPEGSVSTLKIQRTERGDSAVYLCASSPSGGIETQYFGPGTRLLVL.

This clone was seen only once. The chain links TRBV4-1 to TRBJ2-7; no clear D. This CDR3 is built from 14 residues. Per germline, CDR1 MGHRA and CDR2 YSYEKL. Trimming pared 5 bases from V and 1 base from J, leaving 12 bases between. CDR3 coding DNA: TGCGCCAGCAGCTTCGGTGGTAGTTCCTACGAGCAGTACTTC. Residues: CASSFGGSSYEQYF.

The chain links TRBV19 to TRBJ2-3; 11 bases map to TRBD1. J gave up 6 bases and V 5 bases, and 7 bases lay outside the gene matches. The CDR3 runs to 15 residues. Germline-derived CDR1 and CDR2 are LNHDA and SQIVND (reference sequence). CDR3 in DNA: TGTGCCAGTAGTCCTCGGACAGGGGGCATCGATACGCAGTATTTT. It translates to CASSPRTGGIDTQYF.

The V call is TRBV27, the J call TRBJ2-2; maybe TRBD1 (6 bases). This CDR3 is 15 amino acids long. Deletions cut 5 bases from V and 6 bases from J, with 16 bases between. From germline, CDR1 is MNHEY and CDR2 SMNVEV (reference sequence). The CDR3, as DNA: TGTGCCAGCAGTCCAGCCGTACAGGGTTCCGGGGAGCTGTTTTTT. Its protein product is CASSPAVQGSGELFF.

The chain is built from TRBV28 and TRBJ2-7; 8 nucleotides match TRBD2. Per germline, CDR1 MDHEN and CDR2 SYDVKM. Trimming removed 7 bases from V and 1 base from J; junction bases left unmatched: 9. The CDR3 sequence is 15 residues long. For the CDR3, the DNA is TGTGCCAGCACCTCCTCCGGGGGGGAGTCCTACGAGCAGTACTTC. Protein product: CASTSSGGESYEQYF. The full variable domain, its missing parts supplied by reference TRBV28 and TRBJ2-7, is DVKVTQSSRYLVKRTGEKVFLECVQDMDHENMFWYRQDPGLGLRLIYFSYDVKMKEKGDIPEGYSVSREKKERFSLILESASTNQTSMYLCASTSSGGESYEQYFGPGTRLTVT.

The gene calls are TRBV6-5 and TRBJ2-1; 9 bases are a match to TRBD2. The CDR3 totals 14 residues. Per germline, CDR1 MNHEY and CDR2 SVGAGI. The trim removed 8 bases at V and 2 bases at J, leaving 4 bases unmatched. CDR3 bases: TGTGCCAGCGCTGCTAGCGGGGCCTACAATGAGCAGTTCTTC. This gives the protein CASAASGAYNEQFF.

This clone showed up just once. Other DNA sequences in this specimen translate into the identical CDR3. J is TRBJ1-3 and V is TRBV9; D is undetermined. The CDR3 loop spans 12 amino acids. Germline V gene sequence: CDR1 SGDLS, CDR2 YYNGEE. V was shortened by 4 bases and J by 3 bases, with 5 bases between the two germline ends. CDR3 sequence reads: CASSPRGNTIYF. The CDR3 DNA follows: TGTGCCAGCAGCCCCCGTGGAAACACCATATATTTT.

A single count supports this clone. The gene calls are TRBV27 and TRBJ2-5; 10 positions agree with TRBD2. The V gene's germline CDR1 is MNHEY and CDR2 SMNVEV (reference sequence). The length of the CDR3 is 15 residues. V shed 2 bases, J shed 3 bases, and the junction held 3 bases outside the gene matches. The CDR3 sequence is CASSLLGLAEETQYF. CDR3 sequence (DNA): TGTGCCAGCAGTTTACTCGGACTAGCGGAAGAGACCCAGTACTTC.

The CDR3 spells CAAGGAGGSNYGYTF. CDR3 nucleotide sequence: TGTGCCGCAGGGGGGGCAGGGGGCAGTAACTATGGCTACACCTTC. The rearrangement links TRBV6-5 to TRBJ1-2, with TRBD1 matching 8 bases. Germline CDR1 and CDR2: MNHEY and SVGAGI. The CDR3 is 15 residues long. Trimming at V came to 11 bases and at J to 1 base, leaving 12 bases not matched to a gene.

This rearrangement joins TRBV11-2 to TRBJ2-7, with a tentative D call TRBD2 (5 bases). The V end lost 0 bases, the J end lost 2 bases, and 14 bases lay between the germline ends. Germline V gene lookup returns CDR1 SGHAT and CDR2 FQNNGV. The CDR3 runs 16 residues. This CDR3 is CASSLDILDGAYEQYF. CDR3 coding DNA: TGTGCCAGCAGCTTAGACATCTTGGACGGGGCCTACGAGCAGTACTTC.

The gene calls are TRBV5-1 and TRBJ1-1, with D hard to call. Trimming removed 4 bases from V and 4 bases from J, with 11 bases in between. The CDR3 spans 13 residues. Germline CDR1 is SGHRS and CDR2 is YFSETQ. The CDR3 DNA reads TGCGCCAGCAGCATCGAGCCGTCCACTGAAGCTTTCTTT. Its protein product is CASSIEPSTEAFF.

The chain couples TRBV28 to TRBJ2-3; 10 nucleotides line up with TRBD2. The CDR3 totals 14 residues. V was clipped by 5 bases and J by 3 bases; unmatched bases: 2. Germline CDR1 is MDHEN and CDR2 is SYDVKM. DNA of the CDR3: TGTGCCAGCAGTCCAGCGGGAGGGACAGATACGCAGTATTTT. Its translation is CASSPAGGTDTQYF.

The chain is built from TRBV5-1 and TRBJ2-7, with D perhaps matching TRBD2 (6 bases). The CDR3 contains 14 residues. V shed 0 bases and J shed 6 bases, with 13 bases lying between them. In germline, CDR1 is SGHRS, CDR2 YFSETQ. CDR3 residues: CASSLGGVAVEQYF. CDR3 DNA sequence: TGCGCCAGCAGCTTGGGAGGGGTAGCGGTCGAGCAGTACTTC. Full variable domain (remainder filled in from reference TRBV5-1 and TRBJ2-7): KAGVTQTPRYLIKTRGQQVTLSCSPISGHRSVSWYQQTPGQGLQFLFEYFSETQRNKGNFPGRFSGRQFSNSRSEMNVSTLELGDSALYLCASSLGGVAVEQYFGPGTRLTVT.

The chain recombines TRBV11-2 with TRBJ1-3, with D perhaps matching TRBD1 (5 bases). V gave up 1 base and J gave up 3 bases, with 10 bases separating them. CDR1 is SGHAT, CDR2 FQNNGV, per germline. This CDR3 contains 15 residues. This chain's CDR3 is CASSLAGGSGNTIYF. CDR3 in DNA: TGTGCCAGCAGCTTAGCCGGGGGGAGTGGAAACACCATATATTTT. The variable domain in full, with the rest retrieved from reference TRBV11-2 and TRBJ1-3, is EAGVAQSPRYKIIEKRQSVAFWCNPISGHATLYWYQQILGQGPKLLIQFQNNGVVDDSQLPKDRFSAERLKGVDSTLKIQPAKLEDSAVYLCASSLAGGSGNTIYFGEGSWLTVV.

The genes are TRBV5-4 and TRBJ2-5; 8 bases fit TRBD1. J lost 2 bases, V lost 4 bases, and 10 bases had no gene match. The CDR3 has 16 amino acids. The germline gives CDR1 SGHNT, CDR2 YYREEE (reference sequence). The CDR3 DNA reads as TGTGCCAGCAGCCCAGGACAGGGACAATTGCAAGAGACCCAGTACTTC. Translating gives CASSPGQGQLQETQYF.

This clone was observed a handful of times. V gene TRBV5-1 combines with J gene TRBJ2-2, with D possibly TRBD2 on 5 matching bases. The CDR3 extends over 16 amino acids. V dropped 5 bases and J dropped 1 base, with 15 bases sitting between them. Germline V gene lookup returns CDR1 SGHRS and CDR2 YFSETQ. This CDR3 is CASSRTSGLNTGELFF. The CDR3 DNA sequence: TGCGCCAGCAGTCGGACGAGCGGATTGAACACCGGGGAGCTGTTTTTT.

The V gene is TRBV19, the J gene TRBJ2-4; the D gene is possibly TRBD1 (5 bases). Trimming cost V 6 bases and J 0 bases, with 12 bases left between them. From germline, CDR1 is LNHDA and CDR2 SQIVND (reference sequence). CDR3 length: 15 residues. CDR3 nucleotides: TGTGCCAGTAGACCCCCAGGGTCAGCCAAAAACATTCAGTACTTC. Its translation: CASRPPGSAKNIQYF.